This TCR beta chain was profiled in a study of HIV-infected children after antiretroviral therapy interruption. Study-wide background: EBV and CMV exposure was recorded in most children. Study outcomes and limitations: By the end of treatment interruption, naive CD4+ clonality (Gini) increased.

Stated treatment: PENTA 11 planned treatment interruption arm or continuous ART arm. V lost 5 bases to trimming and J lost 2 bases, with 13 bases between them. The germline CDR1 and CDR2 sequences are GTSNPN and SVGIG (reference sequence). The CDR3 runs 13 residues. This clonotype was seen at least ten times. Its antigen is currently unknown. The TCR library was built from RNA with a 3' RACE protocol and unique molecular identifiers. A single record per CDR3 protein comes from TCRdb applying MiXCR to the 3' RACE reads. This table has fewer than 100,000 distinct CDR3 sequences, 6% to 8.5% appearing once.

Source: CD45RA+ CD4+ T cells from PBMCs, pooled from several time points, taken from a donor given antiretroviral therapy, either interrupted or continuous. Subset defined: naive CD4+ CD45RA+ CD45RO- T cells. This chain uses TRBV30 with TRBJ2-7; no clear D. The source of this sequence is a pool of human donors with HIV. The CDR3 DNA follows: TGTGCCTGGGGTCGGGTAGCCCCCTACGAGCAGTACTTC. Translation: CAWGRVAPYEQYF.